Listed below are T cell receptor beta chains from one sample, sequenced in a study of cytomegalovirus exposure and HLA in healthy donors. Generated by immunoSEQ multiplex PCR, the TCRdb table keeps only in-frame clones and is missing some. The sample lists about 220,000 clones, approximately 83% seen once, with roughly 0.7% in the top ten. What was sequenced was PBMCs. Source of these receptors: a boy between 2 and 10 years old in good health and CMV-seronegative. The CDR3 runs from the conserved cysteine through the conserved F or W. D genes are given only for firm matches. Part of the rows lack a size; the others show once, few, many or a class for expanded clones.

size	V	D	J	DNA	CDR3
few	TRBV5-6	NA	TRBJ1-1	TGTGCCAGCAGCTTGGCCTTTGCGCAGGGCATCACTGAAGCTTTCTTT	CASSLAFAQGITEAFF
few	TRBV10-3	TRBD2	TRBJ2-3	TGTGCCATCAGAGGACTAGCGGGATCGTCGGATACGCAGTATTTT	CAIRGLAGSSDTQYF
NA	TRBV7-9	NA	TRBJ2-5	TGTTCCAGCAGCTTACGACAAAACTCGTACCAAGAGACCCAGTACTTC	CSSSLRQNSYQETQYF
NA	TRBV6-5	NA	TRBJ2-7	TGTGCCAGCACTGAGAGGGCACACGAGCAGTACTTC	CASTERAHEQYF
NA	TRBV9	TRBD2	TRBJ2-3	TGTGCCAGCAGCCCTGGACTAGCCGGATCCACAGATACGCAGTATTTT	CASSPGLAGSTDTQYF
NA	TRBV6-1	NA	TRBJ2-7	TGTGCCAGCAGTGGACCCGCGGGGAGAGCCTACGAGCAGTACTTC	CASSGPAGRAYEQYF
NA	TRBV27	NA	TRBJ2-1	TGTGCCAGTTCAGGGGGCGGGGGCTCCTACAATGAGCAGTTCTTC	CASSGGGGSYNEQFF
NA	TRBV30	TRBD1	TRBJ1-2	TGTGCCTGGGGGACAGCTAACTATGGCTACACCTTC	CAWGTANYGYTF
NA	TRBV23-1	NA	TRBJ2-7	TGCGCCAGCAGTCAATCGGTACAGAGACCTTACGAGCAGTACTTC	CASSQSVQRPYEQYF
NA	TRBV15	NA	TRBJ1-5	TGTGCCACCAGCAACGAACCGGACTATAGCAATCAGCCCCAGCATTTT	CATSNEPDYSNQPQHF
NA	TRBV2	TRBD1	TRBJ1-6	TGTGCCAGCAGGGGGGACAGTAATTCACCCCTCCACTTT	CASRGDSNSPLHF
NA	TRBV5-4	TRBD1	TRBJ1-6	TGTGCCAGCACCTTCACTTTAGGACAGGGGTACGATTCACCCCTCCACTTT	CASTFTLGQGYDSPLHF
NA	TRBV25-1	TRBD1	TRBJ1-4	TGTGCCAGCAGTGAGTCACAGGGGGGGGTCGAAAAACTGTTTTTT	CASSESQGGVEKLFF
NA	TRBV30	NA	TRBJ1-2	TGTGCCTGGTCGGTGGGGTTCGGGGGAGGCTACACCTTC	CAWSVGFGGGYTF
few	TRBV29-1	TRBD1	TRBJ2-7	TGCAGCGGGCAGGGGGCCTACGAGCAGTACTTC	CSGQGAYEQYF
few	TRBV6-4	NA	TRBJ2-2	TGTGCCAGCAGTTCTCAGGGGAACACCGGGGAGCTGTTTTTT	CASSSQGNTGELFF
NA	TRBV7-9	NA	TRBJ1-2	TGTGCCAGCAGCTTAGCAGGAGAAGAGGGCTACACCTTC	CASSLAGEEGYTF
NA	TRBV5-1	TRBD2	TRBJ2-5	TGCGCCAGCAAAGTATCGTCTAGCGGGCAGGCGCGCCAGTACTTC	CASKVSSSGQARQYF
NA	TRBV7-2	TRBD2	TRBJ2-1	TGTGCCAGCAGCTTAGCTCCCACTAGCGAGGAGTTCTTC	CASSLAPTSEEFF
NA	TRBV28	TRBD1	TRBJ1-1	TGTGCCAGCACTCTTCAGGGGGCCACTGAAGCTTTCTTT	CASTLQGATEAFF
NA	TRBV6-4	TRBD2	TRBJ2-3	TGTGCCAGCGGAGCGGGGGAAAGCACAGATACGCAGTATTTT	CASGAGESTDTQYF
NA	TRBV27	TRBD1	TRBJ2-7	TGTGCCAGCAGTCCCCAGACAGGGATTCTGTCCGAGCAGTACTTC	CASSPQTGILSEQYF
NA	TRBV7-2	TRBD2	TRBJ2-7	TGTGCCAGCAGCTTAGCTTTAGCGGGGGGATTGTACGAGCAGTACTTC	CASSLALAGGLYEQYF
NA	TRBV6-5	TRBD2	TRBJ2-1	TGTGCCAGCCTAACAGCGGGGGGTTACAATGAGCAGTTCTTC	CASLTAGGYNEQFF
NA	TRBV19	NA	TRBJ2-1	TGTGCCAGTAGTATAGCCAGCGAGTACAATGAGCAGTTCTTC	CASSIASEYNEQFF
NA	TRBV6-5	NA	TRBJ2-7	TGTGCCAGCAGTGGCGGAATGAGCTCCTACGAGCAGTACTTC	CASSGGMSSYEQYF
once	TRBV15	NA	TRBJ2-2	TGTGCCACCAGCAGAGATGGGCAGAACACCGGGGAGCTGTTTTTT	CATSRDGQNTGELFF